This passage covers 12 T cell receptor beta chains from one sample sequenced in a study of identical twins. Each CDR3 protein gets one entry after TCRdb re-called the 5' RACE reads with MiXCR. Here the sample spans some 460,000 distinct CDR3 sequences, approximately 15% being singletons. These same records also appear under a second study, on yellow fever vaccine responses in identical twins.

Sample: CD4+ T cells sorted from blood. These receptors all stem from a woman younger than 30 in good health.

This clonotype was picked up a small number of times. The chain joins TRBV19 to TRBJ2-1, with 8 bases identical to TRBD2. V shed 2 bases and J 6 bases; nucleotides not matched to a gene: 6. The CDR3 spans 15 residues. Germline CDR1 and CDR2: LNHDA and SQIVND (reference sequence). The CDR3 loop is CASSISAGVSNEQFF. The CDR3 DNA reads TGTGCCAGTAGTATATCAGCGGGAGTAAGCAATGAGCAGTTCTTC. The variable domain in full, completed from reference TRBV19 and TRBJ2-1, reads DGGITQSPKYLFRKEGQNVTLSCEQNLNHDAMYWYRQDPGQGLRLIYYSQIVNDFQKGDIAEGYSVSREKKESFPLTVTSAQKNPTAFYLCASSISAGVSNEQFFGPGTRLTVL.

A few counts support this clonotype. This rearrangement joins TRBV6-2 or TRBV6-3 to TRBJ2-1; possibly TRBD2 for D (6 bases). The CDR3 totals 15 residues. The germline gives CDR1 MNHEY, CDR2 SVGEGT. The V end lost 5 bases, the J end lost 7 bases, and 18 bases lay between the germline ends. The CDR3 DNA reads as TGTGCCAGCAGTCACGGTGGGGGAGGCAGGAATGAGCAGTTCTTC. Its protein product is CASSHGGGGRNEQFF.

This clonotype was seen more than once but under ten times. This sequence joins TRBV5-1 and TRBJ1-4; D is unclear. The CDR3 spans 14 residues. Germline V gene lookup returns CDR1 SGHRS and CDR2 YFSETQ. Between the trimmed V and J ends, which lost 0 bases and 8 bases, there was a span of 11 bases. The CDR3: CASSLGTTGEKLFF. As DNA, the CDR3 is TGCGCCAGCAGCTTGGGGACTACGGGAGAAAAACTGTTTTTT.

This clonotype was counted a few times. The chain has TRBV5-1 and TRBJ2-5; TRBD1 matches 8 bases. CDR1 SGHRS and CDR2 YFSETQ come from the germline V gene. V dropped 4 bases and J dropped 5; count of bases not matched to a gene: 25. The CDR3 contains 20 residues. The chain's CDR3 is CASSQKSPGQERGVRETQYF. The CDR3 coding sequence is TGCGCCAGCAGCCAAAAATCGCCGGGACAGGAAAGGGGCGTGAGGGAGACCCAGTACTTC.

This clonotype has a count of ten or more. Mismatch with germline at one junction end may stem from a read error. The chain links TRBV7-7 to TRBJ2-5; TRBD1 might be the D (7 bases). CDR1 is SSHAT and CDR2 is FNYEAQ in the germline V gene (reference sequence). CDR3 size: 13 residues. CDR3 in amino acids: CASSQTGRETQYF. CDR3 nucleotides: TGTGCTAGCAGCCAGACAGGGAGGGAGACCCAGTACTTC. Full variable domain (remainder filled in from reference TRBV7-7 and TRBJ2-5): GAGVSQSPRYKVTKRGQDVTLRCDPISSHATLYWYQQALGQGPEFLTYFNYEAQPDKSGLPSDRFSAERPEGSISTLTIQRTEQRDSAMYRCASSQTGRETQYFGPGTRLLVL.

The genes are TRBV12-3 or TRBV12-4 and TRBJ1-5, with D maybe TRBD1 (5 bases). This CDR3 comprises 14 residues. The V and J ends lost 8 bases and 0 bases respectively, with 11 bases between them. CDR3 region: CASGPGNSNQPQHF. CDR3 nucleotides: TGTGCCAGCGGACCAGGGAATAGCAATCAGCCCCAGCATTTT.

V is TRBV10-1 and J is TRBJ2-5; 10 bases are shared with TRBD1. The V and J ends lost 3 bases and 4 bases, in that order; junction bases with no gene match: 11. The CDR3 loop spans 17 amino acids. Germline V gene lookup returns CDR1 WNHNN and CDR2 SYGVQD (reference sequence). The CDR3 loop reads CASSDGGTGVGAETQYF. In DNA, the CDR3 is TGCGCCAGCAGTGACGGTGGGACAGGGGTCGGGGCAGAGACCCAGTACTTC.

This rearrangement joins TRBV24-1 to TRBJ2-1; no clear D gene. The CDR3 is 12 amino acids. V gave up 6 bases and J gave up 9 bases, with 11 bases separating them. The germline CDR1 and CDR2 sequences are KGHDR and SFDVKD. CDR3 sequence reads: CATSSPRAEQFF. The CDR3, as DNA: TGTGCCACCAGTAGTCCTAGGGCTGAGCAGTTCTTC.

The chain couples TRBV20-1 to TRBJ1-1; tentative D call: TRBD1 (5 bases). This CDR3 has 13 amino acids. Trimming cost V 0 bases and J 4 bases, with 9 bases left between them. Germline lookup yields CDR1 DFQATT and CDR2 SNEGSKA (reference sequence). CDR3: CSARDRRGTEAFF. The CDR3 DNA sequence: TGCAGTGCTAGAGATCGGAGGGGCACTGAAGCTTTCTTT.

The chain combines TRBV11-3 with TRBJ2-2; D is uncertain. Germline CDR1 reads SGHNT; CDR2 reads YENEEA. The CDR3 totals 14 residues. Trimming took off 8 bases at V and 4 bases at J, with 14 bases between the two ends. This chain's CDR3 is CASGSGPFTGELFF. In DNA form, the CDR3 reads TGTGCCAGCGGCTCTGGGCCGTTCACCGGGGAGCTGTTTTTT.

Only a few counts were recorded for this clonotype. This chain joins TRBV5-1 and TRBJ2-6; TRBD2 matches at 11 bases. The CDR3 contains 18 residues. Germline CDR1 SGHRS, CDR2 YFSETQ. V trimming: 2 bases; J trimming: 2 bases; junction bases outside the gene matches: 6. CDR3 DNA: TGCGCCAGCAGCTTTAGACTAGCGGGGCGAACTGGGGCCAACGTCCTGACTTTC. The encoded protein is CASSFRLAGRTGANVLTF.

This clonotype was seen a few times. The chain has TRBV10-3 and TRBJ1-3, with D unresolved. From germline, CDR1 is ENHRY and CDR2 SYGVKD. V gave up 3 bases and J gave up 4 bases, with 13 bases separating them. The CDR3 consists of 15 residues. The CDR3 spells CAISEGWDTGNTIYF. The CDR3 DNA sequence: TGTGCCATCAGTGAAGGTTGGGATACAGGAAACACCATATATTTT.